This TCR beta chain was recorded in a study of early T cells in non-severe SARS-CoV-2 infection. Overall study: Sequenced material consisted of bulk RNA (from unsorted whole blood), and chains were unpaired. Overall study findings and caveats: Comparison of clonotypes with VDJdb favored anti-spike CD8 responses while missing private and CD4 specificities.

This clonotype was counted at least ten times. Its antigen is currently unknown. Individually, cDNA molecules had unique molecular identifiers attached to them. TCRdb re-derived calls from the 5' RACE reads in MiXCR, one entry per CDR3 protein. The sample shows under 25,000 distinct CDR3 sequences, roughly 4.6% of them seen only once. Sequencing was performed on whole blood. The source of this sequence is an adult who was a healthcare worker with PCR-confirmed SARS-CoV-2 infection or an uninfected control (not recorded which).

Here the CDR3 DNA reads TGCAGTGCTAGAGACGCCTTGACCGGGGAGCTGTTTTTT. This translates into CSARDALTGELFF. The chain links TRBV20-1 to TRBJ2-2; D gene ambiguous. Germline V gene lookup returns CDR1 DFQATT and CDR2 SNEGSKA (reference sequence). CDR3 length: 13 amino acids. V lost 0 bases and J 5 bases, leaving 7 bases between the germline ends.